This T cell receptor beta chain was observed in a study of cytomegalovirus exposure and HLA in healthy donors. Findings and limits, study-wide: The authors listed about 170 TCR beta chains as cytomegalovirus-associated. A classifier reportedly called cytomegalovirus status with high sensitivity and specificity.

This clone is a singleton in its sample. The antigen is unknown. V lost 5 bases to trimming and J lost 4 bases; unmatched junction nucleotides: 4. Germline lookup yields CDR1 SGHRS and CDR2 YFSETQ. The CDR3 has 15 residues. Clones were sequenced by immunoSEQ multiplex PCR, and TCRdb holds only the in-frame ones, with some missing. Of 200,000 to 300,000 clones in the sample, 85% to 90% are singletons; the top ten hold about 2.8%. J is TRBJ2-1 and V is TRBV5-1, with 12 bases lining up with TRBD2. This clonotype originated in a young man in good health and CMV-seronegative. The sequenced material came from PBMCs. The CDR3 is CASRVGTSGYNEQFF. CDR3 DNA sequence: TGCGCCAGCAGGGTTGGGACTAGCGGGTACAATGAGCAGTTCTTC.